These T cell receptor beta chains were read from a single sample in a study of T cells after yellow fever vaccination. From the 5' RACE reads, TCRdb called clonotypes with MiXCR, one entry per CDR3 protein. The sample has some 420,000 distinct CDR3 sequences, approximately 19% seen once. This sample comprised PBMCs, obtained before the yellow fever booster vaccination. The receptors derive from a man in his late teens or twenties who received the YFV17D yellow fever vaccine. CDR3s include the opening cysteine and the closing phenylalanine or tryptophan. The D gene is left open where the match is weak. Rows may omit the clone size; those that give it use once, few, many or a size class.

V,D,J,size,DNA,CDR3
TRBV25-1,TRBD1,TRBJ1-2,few,TGTGCCAGCAGTGACCCACAGGGGGCAGTCTATGGCTACACCTTC,CASSDPQGAVYGYTF
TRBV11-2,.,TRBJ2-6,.,TGTGCCAGCAGCTTAACCAGCCCTGGGGCCAACGTCCTGACTTTC,CASSLTSPGANVLTF
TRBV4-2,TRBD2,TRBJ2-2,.,TGTGCCAGCAGCCAAGATCGTAGCGGGGGGAAAGGGGAGCTGTTTTTT,CASSQDRSGGKGELFF
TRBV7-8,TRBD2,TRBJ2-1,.,TGTGCCAGCAGCTTAGGCCAATTAGCGGGGGGGCGGAATGAGCAGTTCTTC,CASSLGQLAGGRNEQFF
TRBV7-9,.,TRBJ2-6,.,TGTGCCAGCAGCCGACTTCATTCTGGGGCCAACGTCCTGACTTTC,CASSRLHSGANVLTF
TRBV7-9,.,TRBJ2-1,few,TGTGCCAGCAGCTTAGCGGCGAACCGGGTCGACCAGCAGTTCTTC,CASSLAANRVDQQFF
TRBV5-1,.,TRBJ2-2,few,TGCGCCAGCACGTCGGCAGATGCACACCGGGGGGAGCTGTTTTTT,CASTSADAHRGELFF
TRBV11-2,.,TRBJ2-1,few,TGTGCCAGCAGCTCGGCGACACCTCCGCAGAATGAGCAGTTCTTC,CASSSATPPQNEQFF
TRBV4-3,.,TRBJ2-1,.,TGCGCCAGCAGCCAAAGAGCTAGGGACTACAATGAGCAGTTCTTC,CASSQRARDYNEQFF
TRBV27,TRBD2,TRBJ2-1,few,TGTGCCAGCAGTTCCGACCCGGGACTAGTTAACAATGAGCAGTTCTTC,CASSSDPGLVNNEQFF
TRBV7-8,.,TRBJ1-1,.,TGTGCCAGCAGCTTCGGTTCGGACAGACCAGACACTGAAGCTTTCTTT,CASSFGSDRPDTEAFF
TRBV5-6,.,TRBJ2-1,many,TGTGCCAGCAGCTTGGTTGCTGAGCAGTTCTTC,CASSLVAEQFF
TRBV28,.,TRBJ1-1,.,TGTGCCAGCAGTTTCCTCAGGGGGAACACTGAAGCTTTCTTT,CASSFLRGNTEAFF